Detailed here is one TCR beta chain. Its antigen is undetermined. Compared with germline, one end of the junction differs, possibly owing to a read error. Each CDR3 protein is one row after TCRdb ran MiXCR on the reads. The table lists 69,000 or so distinct CDR3 sequences, more than 25% of them singletons. This CDR3 comprises 14 residues. The V gene's germline CDR1 is SEHNR and CDR2 FQNEAQ (reference sequence). This sample was taken from a study of T cell repertoires in cytomegalovirus infection. V gene TRBV7-9 combines with J gene TRBJ1-1, with TRBD1 matching 7 bases. Sequencing was performed on CD8+ T cells from cultured PBMCs, taken from culture after CMV antigen stimulation. The sequence came from a human donor in good health (CMV status not recorded). Some clones in this sample may be carry-over from other donors' samples. The CDR3 sequence: CASRREGANTKAFF. The CDR3 DNA reads as TGTGCCAGCAGGCGAGAGGGGGCAAACACTAAAGCTTTCTTT. The full variable domain, its missing parts supplied by reference TRBV7-9 and TRBJ1-1, is DTGVSQNPRHKITKRGQNVTFRCDPISEHNRLYWYRQTLGQGPEFLTYFQNEAQLEKSRLLSDRFSAERPKGSFSTLEIQRTEQGDSAMYLCASRREGANTKAFFGQGTRLTVV.